This T cell receptor beta chain is from a study of blood T cell repertoires in COVID-19. In the original processing: The assay estimated nucleated cells by amplifying reference gene primers. The assay was immunoSEQ multiplex PCR, and TCRdb's table has in-frame clones only and misses some. V, J and clone size were drawn from that table, and D and trimming were deduced from the DNA. The sample shows more than 150,000 clones, over 70% of them seen only once. The V segment lost 5 bases and the J segment 4 bases; nucleotides outside the gene matches: 8. The germline CDR1 and CDR2 sequences are SGHRS and YFSETQ. The CDR3 runs to 14 residues. It was within 2 weeks before study entry that exposed participants met a COVID-19 case.

The receptor's source is a man aged 55-75 years who had been exposed to COVID-19. The specimen was PBMCs or T cells enriched from blood (not recorded which). The chain carries TRBV5-1 and TRBJ1-2; 7 bases map to TRBD1. As DNA, the CDR3 is TGCGCCAGCAGTTTTCCTGGACAGGCCTATGGCTACACCTTC. This gives the protein CASSFPGQAYGYTF.